The source of this TCR beta chain is a study of blood T cells in healthy people across ages. Study-wide points: Diversity of TCR beta correlated strongly with naive T cell percentage. Donors of long life had a larger count of naive CD4+ cells and greater diversity than aged donors.

Primed by a sample-barcoded 5' primer and a J-beta primer mix, a second PCR proceeded for about 7 to 12 cycles. Unique molecular identifiers of 12 random nucleotides labeled each cDNA. TCRdb ran MiXCR on the 5' RACE reads and lists one entry per CDR3 protein. The sample has approximately 1.5 million distinct CDR3 sequences, 40% to 45% seen once. On this clonotype: The antigen is not known. Possible read error: a much larger clone is one base away.

Each sample gave at least 7 million isolated PBMCs. The sequence was collected from a young woman in good health. The sample consisted of blood.

CDR3 loop: CTSSHPTGHSDTQYF. In nucleotides, the CDR3 is TGCACCAGCAGCCATCCGACGGGACATTCAGATACGCAGTATTTT. The chain uses TRBV4-1 and TRBJ2-3, with a weak D call TRBD1 (6 bases). The CDR3 sequence is 15 residues long. Germline V gene data show CDR1 as MGHRA and CDR2 as YSYEKL.